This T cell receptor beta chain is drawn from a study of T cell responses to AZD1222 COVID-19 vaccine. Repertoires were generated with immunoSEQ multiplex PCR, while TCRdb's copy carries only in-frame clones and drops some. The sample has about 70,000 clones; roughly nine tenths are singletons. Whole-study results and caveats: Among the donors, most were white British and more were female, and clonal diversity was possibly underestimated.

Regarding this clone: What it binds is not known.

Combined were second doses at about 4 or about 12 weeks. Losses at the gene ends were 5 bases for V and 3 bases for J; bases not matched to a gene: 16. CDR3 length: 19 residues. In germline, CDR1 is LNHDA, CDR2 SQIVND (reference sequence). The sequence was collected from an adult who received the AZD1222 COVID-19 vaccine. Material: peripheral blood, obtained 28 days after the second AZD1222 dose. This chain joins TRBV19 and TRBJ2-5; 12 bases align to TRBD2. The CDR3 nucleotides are TGTGCCAGTAGTCCACTACTGACTAGCGGGGGTGTGGTAAAAGAGACCCAGTACTTC. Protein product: CASSPLLTSGGVVKETQYF.